This T cell receptor (beta chain) was captured by sequencing in a study of PD-L1 blockade in urothelial cancer. Background on the study: At 3 weeks after treatment start (second dose) and again at 6 weeks, blood was analyzed.

Notes on this clone: Its antigen remains unknown.

Overall study findings and caveats: It was durable-benefit patients whose tumor-associated blood clones expanded more at 3 weeks.

Patients presented with locally advanced or metastatic urothelial carcinoma. Patient sample counts ranged from 1 to 8, pretreatment and on-treatment. This CDR3 spans 13 amino acids. Germline V gives CDR1 SGHTA, CDR2 FQGNSA. The V end lost 3 bases, the J end lost 9 bases, and 14 bases lay between the germline ends. The data were produced by immunoSEQ multiplex PCR, yet TCRdb's version contains in-frame clones alone and is incomplete. The sample consists of 15,000 to 20,000 clones, roughly 90% of them appearing once. The source was PBMCs, collected around atezolizumab (anti-PD-L1) treatment. The TCR sequence derives from a man aged 50 to 59 with urothelial cancer. The genes are TRBV7-2 and TRBJ2-5, with a tentative D call TRBD1 (5 bases). The CDR3 sequence is CASSFDSTVAQYF. The DNA for the CDR3 is TGTGCCAGCAGCTTCGACTCGACAGTGGCCCAGTACTTC. Looking up the rest from reference TRBV7-2 and TRBJ2-5 gives the full variable domain: GAGVSQSPSNKVTEKGKDVELRCDPISGHTALYWYRQSLGQGLEFLIYFQGNSAPDKSGLPSDRFSAERTGGSVSTLTIQRTQQEDSAVYLCASSFDSTVAQYFGPGTRLLVL.